Listed below are T cell receptor beta chains from one sample, sequenced in a study of blood T cells in healthy people across ages. TCRdb re-analysed the 5' RACE reads in MiXCR, keeping a single row per CDR3 protein. This sample has around 650,000 distinct CDR3 sequences, with less than 45% found just once. Sequencing input: blood. Receptor source: a man older than 75 in good health. Each CDR3 is given with its conserved first and last residue. The D gene is left open where the match is weak. Some rows have no size entry. The others give once, few or many, or a class for an expanded clone.

CASSVEMTNTEAFF TGTGCCAGCAGCGTAGAGATGACCAACACTGAAGCTTTCTTT TRBJ1-1 . TRBV9 .
CSVHASGAGGFYGYTF TGCAGCGTTCATGCCTCCGGAGCCGGGGGTTTCTATGGCTACACCTTC TRBJ1-2 few TRBV29-1 .
CASSPPGWNEQFF TGTGCCAGCAGCCCCCCAGGGTGGAATGAGCAGTTCTTC TRBJ2-1 many TRBV7-8 .
CASSQGGAGWTQPQHF TGTGCCAGCAGCCAAGGGGGTGCAGGGTGGACTCAGCCCCAGCATTTT TRBJ1-5 . TRBV7-2 .
CASSLLGARSGGYTF TGTGCCAGCAGCTTATTGGGGGCGAGGAGCGGGGGCTACACCTTC TRBJ1-2 . TRBV7-2 .
CASSLGGTGGKEQYF TGCGCCAGCAGCTTGGGCGGTACAGGGGGCAAGGAGCAGTACTTC TRBJ2-5 few TRBV5-1 TRBD1
CASSGGREPYNEQYF TGTGCCAGCAGTGGGGGGCGGGAGCCCTACAATGAGCAGTACTTC TRBJ2-7 few TRBV12-3/TRBV12-4 .
CASSQVHGGSSYEQYF TGCGCCAGCAGCCAAGTCCATGGGGGTAGCTCCTACGAGCAGTACTTC TRBJ2-7 few TRBV4-3 .
CASSQDVSPLSYEQYF TGCGCCAGCAGCCAAGATGTATCCCCTCTCTCCTACGAGCAGTACTTC TRBJ2-7 . TRBV4-3 .
CSARGTAGGGNTIYF TGCAGTGCTAGAGGGACAGCCGGAGGTGGAAACACCATATATTTT TRBJ1-3 . TRBV20-1 .
CASSPTSSADTQYF TGTGCCAGCAGCCCAACTAGCTCCGCAGATACGCAGTATTTT TRBJ2-3 many TRBV7-9 .
CASSVNTLYEQYF TGTGCCAGCAGCGTAAACACTCTCTACGAGCAGTACTTC TRBJ2-7 once TRBV9 .
CASSVGGRDRTQFF TGTGCCAGCAGCGTAGGCGGGAGGGACAGAACTCAGTTCTTC TRBJ2-1 . TRBV9 TRBD2
CASSRNEGSYEQYF TGTGCCAGCAGCCGAAATGAAGGGAGCTACGAGCAGTACTTC TRBJ2-7 many TRBV11-3 .
CSAETDFYEQYF TGCAGCGCTGAAACGGACTTCTACGAGCAGTACTTC TRBJ2-7 many TRBV29-1 .
CASSQAGVDADTQYF TGTGCCAGCAGCCAAGCGGGAGTCGATGCAGATACGCAGTATTTT TRBJ2-3 . TRBV3-1 .
CSASGGVNYGYTF TGCAGTGCCAGCGGGGGGGTAAACTATGGCTACACCTTC TRBJ1-2 few TRBV20-1 .
CASPRSGGGDNEQFF TGTGCCAGCCCCCGGAGCGGTGGGGGGGACAATGAGCAGTTCTTC TRBJ2-1 few TRBV28 TRBD2
CASSGLEGQTASSYNSPPHF TGTGCCAGCAGCGGACTAGAGGGACAGACCGCGAGCTCCTATAATTCACCCCCCCACTTT TRBJ1-6 few TRBV7-2 TRBD1
CSVEGYKGIDERFF TGCAGCGTTGAAGGTTATAAAGGGATCGATGAGCGGTTCTTC TRBJ2-1 . TRBV29-1 .
CSVDRGSVETFF TGCAGCGTTGACAGGGGATCAGTTGAAACTTTCTTT TRBJ1-1 . TRBV29-1 .
CASSYPSTDTQYF TGCGCCAGCAGCTATCCTAGCACAGATACGCAGTATTTT TRBJ2-3 few TRBV5-1 .
CASSEGWAGINYGYTF TGTGCCAGCAGCGAGGGTTGGGCAGGAATTAACTATGGCTACACCTTC TRBJ1-2 . TRBV4-2 .
CASSLPGTGVYEQYF TGTGCCAGCAGTTTACCTGGGACAGGGGTTTACGAGCAGTACTTC TRBJ2-7 . TRBV27 TRBD1
CASSLAGVLNTEAFF TGTGCCAGCAGTTTAGCGGGAGTTTTGAACACTGAAGCTTTCTTT TRBJ1-1 . TRBV12-3/TRBV12-4 .
CASSLVGASADTQYF TGTGCCAGCAGCTTAGTAGGGGCTAGCGCAGATACGCAGTATTTT TRBJ2-3 . TRBV7-2 .
CASQQGANNEQYF TGTGCCAGCCAACAGGGGGCTAACAATGAGCAGTACTTC TRBJ2-7 . TRBV7-9 TRBD1
CATTLEREIPYGYTF TGTGCCACCACTCTGGAACGAGAGATCCCATATGGCTACACCTTC TRBJ1-2 few TRBV15 .
CASRYITEAFF TGTGCCAGCAGGTACATCACTGAAGCTTTCTTT TRBJ1-1 few TRBV28 .
CASSVASGIDEQFF TGTGCCAGCTCGGTAGCTAGCGGGATTGATGAGCAGTTCTTC TRBJ2-1 . TRBV18 TRBD2
CASSQIPGLTQYF TGTGCCAGCAGCCAAATCCCTGGTCTGACCCAGTACTTC TRBJ2-5 . TRBV14 .
CASTPLRGNEKLFF TGTGCCAGCACTCCTCTGAGGGGTAATGAAAAACTGTTTTTT TRBJ1-4 few TRBV6-5 .
CASSPPLQHTDTQYF TGCGCCAGCAGTCCGCCGCTACAGCACACAGATACGCAGTATTTT TRBJ2-3 . TRBV5-1 .
CASSLTPRTSLGTDTQYF TGCGCCAGCAGCTTGACTCCCAGGACTAGCCTGGGCACGGATACGCAGTATTTT TRBJ2-3 . TRBV5-1 TRBD2
CASSGLTQYF TGTGCCAGCAGCGGCCTTACGCAGTATTTT TRBJ2-3 few TRBV9 .
CASSFYPDTLTNEKLFF TGTGCCAGCAGTTTTTACCCGGACACCCTAACTAATGAAAAACTGTTTTTT TRBJ1-4 few TRBV27 .
CSAVANRGGVCNEQFF TGCAGTGCAGTAGCAAACAGGGGAGGGGTTTGCAATGAGCAGTTCTTC TRBJ2-1 . TRBV20-1 .
CSARGQISSYEQYF TGCAGTGCTAGGGGACAGATTAGCTCCTACGAGCAGTACTTC TRBJ2-7 few TRBV20-1 TRBD1
CASSPHRGASGAGEQFF TGTGCCAGCAGCCCGCACAGGGGAGCTAGCGGAGCCGGTGAGCAGTTCTTC TRBJ2-1 few TRBV9 .
CSGGQGNTGELFF TGCAGCGGTGGACAGGGGAACACCGGGGAGCTGTTTTTT TRBJ2-2 few TRBV29-1 TRBD1
CSARPPGIYEQYF TGCAGTGCTAGACCCCCAGGGATCTACGAGCAGTACTTC TRBJ2-7 . TRBV20-1 .
CASSRQAFYEQYF TGTGCCAGCAGCCGACAGGCCTTCTACGAGCAGTACTTC TRBJ2-7 . TRBV9 .
CASSPLKGSSYNEQFF TGTGCCAGCAGCCCCCTCAAGGGTAGCTCCTACAATGAGCAGTTCTTC TRBJ2-1 . TRBV11-3 .
CASSPGFHGEQFF TGTGCCAGCTCACCAGGGTTTCACGGTGAGCAGTTCTTC TRBJ2-1 few TRBV18 .
CASSRGPAQSARGEQYF TGTGCCAGCAGCCGAGGTCCTGCTCAGAGTGCACGGGGAGAGCAGTACTTC TRBJ2-5 . TRBV4-2 .
CASSLWDSSSYEQYF TGTGCCAGCAGTTTATGGGACAGTTCCTCCTACGAGCAGTACTTC TRBJ2-7 few TRBV28 .
CASSSRLAGGPTLYEQYF TGTGCCAGCAGTTCCCGACTAGCGGGAGGGCCGACCCTCTACGAGCAGTACTTC TRBJ2-7 many TRBV27 TRBD2
CSASIRGLGYNEQFF TGCAGTGCCTCGATTAGGGGTTTAGGATATAATGAGCAGTTCTTC TRBJ2-1 few TRBV20-1 .
CASSLLGRSSYNEQFF TGTGCCAGCAGTTTATTGGGCAGAAGCTCCTACAATGAGCAGTTCTTC TRBJ2-1 few TRBV27 .